This is a list of T cell receptor beta chains from one sample in a study of blood T cell repertoires in COVID-19. Data came from immunoSEQ multiplex PCR; TCRdb stores just in-frame clones and leaves some out. The data contain 200,000 to 250,000 clones, roughly four fifths of them singletons. Sequencing was carried out using peripheral blood. The receptors stem from an elderly woman with COVID-19, enrolled during active disease. CDR3s include the opening cysteine and the closing phenylalanine or tryptophan. The D gene is left open where the match is weak. Some rows mark clone size as missing; the rest say once, few, many or name a class of expanded clone.

j_call d_call clone_size v_call cdr3_aa cdr3_nt
TRBJ2-5 TRBD2 NA TRBV27 CASGGGLAGETQYF TGTGCCAGCGGGGGCGGACTAGCCGGGGAGACCCAGTACTTC
TRBJ1-2 TRBD1 few TRBV28 CASSTGGASNGYTF TGTGCCAGCTCGACAGGGGGCGCGTCTAATGGCTACACCTTC
TRBJ1-1 TRBD1 few TRBV18 CASSPLGDRRAVNTEAFF TGTGCCAGCTCACCTTTAGGGGACAGACGGGCAGTGAACACTGAAGCTTTCTTT
TRBJ1-2 TRBD1 NA TRBV19 CASSPTGTGSYGYTF TGTGCCAGTAGTCCGACCGGGACAGGGTCCTATGGCTACACCTTC
TRBJ1-4 NA NA TRBV18 CASSPREREKLFF TGTGCCAGCTCACCTAGGGAACGGGAGAAACTGTTTTTT
TRBJ2-5 NA NA TRBV5-1 CASSLLEKTQYF TGCGCCAGCAGCTTGTTAGAAAAGACCCAGTACTTC
TRBJ1-2 NA few TRBV15 CATSREVYGGYTF TGTGCCACCAGCAGAGAGGTTTACGGTGGCTACACCTTC
TRBJ1-2 NA few TRBV7-2 CASSLGVGGGYTF TGTGCCAGCAGCTTAGGGGTAGGAGGCGGCTACACCTTC
TRBJ2-3 TRBD2 NA TRBV5-4 CASSLTSGRTDTQYF TGTGCCAGCAGCTTGACTAGCGGGAGAACAGATACGCAGTATTTT
TRBJ1-2 TRBD1 NA TRBV9 CASSVASGTGGYTF TGTGCCAGCAGCGTAGCGTCCGGGACAGGGGGCTACACCTTC
TRBJ1-2 NA NA TRBV4-1 CASSQELTVTNYGYTF TGCGCCAGCAGCCAAGAGTTGACAGTAACTAACTATGGCTACACCTTC
TRBJ1-2 NA NA TRBV24-1 CATSDSGVSGYTF TGTGCCACCAGTGATTCAGGGGTCTCTGGCTACACCTTC
TRBJ1-2 TRBD1 NA TRBV9 CASSLTGVGYTF TGTGCCAGCAGCTTAACAGGGGTCGGCTACACCTTC
TRBJ1-1 TRBD1 NA TRBV6-6 CASSPGQGAENTEAFF TGTGCCAGCAGTCCCGGACAGGGGGCGGAGAACACTGAAGCTTTCTTT
TRBJ2-6 NA NA TRBV6-6 CATDTTGTGANVLTF TGTGCCACCGACACGACAGGCACGGGGGCCAACGTCCTGACTTTC
TRBJ2-2 NA NA TRBV30 CAWSVTGMAGELFF TGTGCCTGGAGTGTAACAGGGATGGCCGGGGAGCTGTTTTTT
TRBJ1-1 NA NA TRBV7-2 CASSLGHMNTEAFF TGTGCCAGCAGCTTAGGACACATGAACACTGAAGCTTTCTTT
TRBJ2-5 TRBD1 many TRBV5-6 CASSRTGGFQETQYF TGTGCCAGCAGCCGGACAGGGGGTTTCCAAGAGACCCAGTACTTC
TRBJ2-1 NA NA TRBV6-5 CASILLGDSYNEQFF TGTGCCAGCATCCTTTTAGGGGACTCCTACAATGAGCAGTTCTTC
TRBJ1-1 NA NA TRBV5-6 CASSLQSEAFF TGTGCCAGCAGCTTACAGTCTGAAGCTTTCTTT
TRBJ2-5 TRBD2 NA TRBV20-1 CSASLLAGETQYF TGCAGTGCTAGTTTACTAGCGGGAGAGACCCAGTACTTC
TRBJ2-7 TRBD1 few TRBV4-1 CASSQRVGGAYEQYF TGCGCCAGCAGCCAAAGAGTAGGGGGCGCGTACGAGCAGTACTTC
TRBJ2-3 TRBD2 NA TRBV11-3 CASSSLAGGPTDTQYF TGTGCCAGCAGCTCACTAGCGGGGGGCCCCACAGATACGCAGTATTTT
TRBJ1-2 NA few TRBV3-1/TRBV3-2 CASRVGGSNYGYTF TGTGCCAGCAGGGTGGGAGGCAGTAACTATGGCTACACCTTC
TRBJ1-6 NA NA TRBV2 CASNQEVYPSNSPLHF TGTGCCAGCAACCAGGAGGTCTACCCAAGTAATTCACCCCTCCACTTT
TRBJ2-5 NA NA TRBV7-3 CASSLGQQETQYF TGTGCCAGCAGCTTAGGGCAGCAAGAGACCCAGTACTTC
TRBJ1-2 TRBD1 NA TRBV5-1 CASSLWTGGGNGYTF TGCGCCAGCAGCTTATGGACAGGGGGCGGGAATGGCTACACCTTC
TRBJ2-7 NA NA TRBV5-6 CASSPAGALGQYF TGTGCCAGCAGCCCCGCAGGGGCCCTCGGACAGTACTTC
TRBJ2-4 NA NA TRBV11-2 CASSLDLARPLQYF TGTGCCAGCAGCTTAGATTTAGCCCGACCACTTCAGTACTTC
TRBJ2-3 NA NA TRBV20-1 CSALLAYTQYF TGCAGTGCTTTACTAGCTTATACGCAGTATTTT
TRBJ1-2 TRBD1 NA TRBV6-1 CASSLDRAQRGYTF TGTGCCAGCAGTTTGGACAGGGCCCAGCGGGGCTACACCTTC
TRBJ1-1 NA NA TRBV10-3 CAISEVGGNTEAFF TGTGCCATCAGTGAAGTAGGAGGGAACACTGAAGCTTTCTTT
TRBJ1-2 TRBD1 NA TRBV18 CASSRAGQEGYGYTF TGTGCCAGCTCACGTGCTGGACAGGAAGGCTATGGCTACACCTTC
TRBJ2-7 NA NA TRBV9 CASSERTTRTKDNEQYF TGTGCCAGCAGCGAGAGGACAACCCGGACGAAGGACAACGAGCAGTACTTC
TRBJ2-5 TRBD1 NA TRBV5-1 CASSRGRQTQYF TGCGCCTCCTCGAGGGGGCGGCAGACCCAGTACTTC
TRBJ1-2 NA NA TRBV6-1 CASSEAGQGGGYTF TGTGCCAGCAGTGAAGCCGGGCAGGGAGGCGGCTACACCTTC
TRBJ2-2 TRBD2 NA TRBV7-9 CASSRTSGGPNTGELFF TGTGCCAGCAGCCGGACTAGCGGGGGGCCGAACACCGGGGAGCTGTTTTTT
TRBJ2-5 NA NA TRBV7-3 CASSLHPTVKETQYF TGTGCCAGCAGCTTGCATCCGACAGTAAAAGAGACCCAGTACTTC
TRBJ2-7 TRBD1 NA TRBV5-1 CASRGTVTSYEQYF TGCGCCAGCAGGGGGACAGTAACCTCCTACGAGCAGTACTTC
TRBJ2-1 NA NA TRBV19 CATQRGSSYNEQFF TGTGCCACCCAACGGGGGAGCTCCTACAATGAGCAGTTCTTC
TRBJ1-4 NA NA TRBV18 CASSPQLDGTLDEKLFF TGTGCCAGCTCACCACAGTTGGACGGGACATTGGATGAAAAACTGTTTTTT
TRBJ1-1 NA NA TRBV7-2 CASSLEGGSEAFF TGTGCCAGCAGCTTAGAAGGTGGGAGTGAAGCTTTCTTT
TRBJ2-2 NA NA TRBV10-3 CAIRGGGGNTGELFF TGTGCCATCCGTGGGGGCGGGGGCAACACCGGGGAGCTGTTTTTT
TRBJ2-6 NA NA TRBV7-8 CASSLVWRDSGANVLTF TGTGCCAGCAGCTTAGTCTGGCGGGACTCTGGGGCCAACGTCCTGACTTTC
TRBJ1-2 NA NA TRBV30 CAWSGQIYGYTF TGTGCCTGGAGTGGGCAGATCTATGGCTACACCTTC
TRBJ1-2 NA NA TRBV30 CAWSSRGGPNYGYTF TGTGCCTGGTCCTCCCGGGGAGGGCCCAACTATGGCTACACCTTC
TRBJ2-1 TRBD2 NA TRBV20-1 CSYSGLAGGPRSNEQFF TGCAGTTATAGTGGACTAGCGGGAGGACCAAGATCCAATGAGCAGTTCTTC
TRBJ1-3 NA NA TRBV6-5 CASSYGADTGNTIYF TGTGCCAGCAGTTACGGGGCAGATACAGGAAACACCATATATTTT
TRBJ1-1 TRBD1 NA TRBV7-9 CASSLRTGDEAFF TGTGCCAGCAGCTTGAGGACAGGGGATGAAGCTTTCTTT
TRBJ1-5 TRBD1 NA TRBV5-8 CASSWTGKVSNQPQHF TGTGCCAGCAGCTGGACAGGGAAAGTCAGCAATCAGCCCCAGCATTTT
TRBJ1-1 TRBD1 NA TRBV9 CASSVGALQGIISRDTEAFF TGTGCCAGCAGCGTAGGGGCTTTACAGGGGATTATTTCTCGGGACACTGAAGCTTTCTTT
TRBJ1-1 TRBD1 NA TRBV18 CASSPRQGAGTEAFF TGTGCCAGCTCACCTAGACAGGGGGCGGGCACTGAAGCTTTCTTT
TRBJ1-2 NA NA TRBV2 CASRAGYQNTF TGTGCCAGCAGGGCGGGCTATCAGAACACCTTC
TRBJ1-2 NA NA TRBV7-9 CASSPQGGSNYGYTF TGTGCCAGCAGCCCGCAAGGCGGCTCTAACTATGGCTACACCTTC
TRBJ1-1 NA NA TRBV5-1 CASSDSLKNSAFF TGCGCCAGCAGCGACTCCCTTAAAAACTCCGCTTTCTTT
TRBJ2-1 TRBD2 NA TRBV10-3 CAAKGLGSYNEQFF TGTGCCGCGAAGGGACTAGGGTCCTACAATGAGCAGTTCTTC